This T cell receptor (beta chain) comes out of a study of neurological immune-mediated disorders (dated by TCRdb to the late 2010s). About the full investigation: The study compared peripheral blood TCR-beta repertoires of HTLV-I-associated myelopathy (HAM/TSP) patients, multiple sclerosis patients and healthy controls using UMI-based sequencing. The 85 to 110 TCR-beta libraries included longitudinal samples, technical triplicates and paired sorted CD4+ and CD8+ T-cell subsets alongside PBMC samples. The cohort included approximately 70 subjects: about 15 with HAM/TSP, some 34 with multiple sclerosis, and 20 or so healthy controls. Paper-wide results and their limitations: No identical CDR3 amino acid sequences were found to be shared among expanded clones across subjects, suggesting that TCR-beta repertoires were private in all groups. The highest TCR clonal expansion was observed in HAM/TSP patients, whereas the lowest was observed in MS patients, even when compared with healthy controls.

The healthy controls were volunteers from blood banks in Maryland, USA. For the unsorted PBMC libraries, 2 million PBMCs were stored in RNAlater at -80 degrees C until RNA extraction and were used to generate the libraries. Peripheral blood was subjected to Ficoll-Hypaque density gradient centrifugation to isolate PBMCs, which were then cryopreserved in liquid nitrogen. Turning to this clonotype: Its antigen target is currently unknown. Base qualities were left out, and no much larger clone turns up one base away.

cDNA was synthesized by template-switch 5'RACE using a primer carrying a 10-nucleotide random unique molecular identifier by which each TCR transcript was tagged. Every sequencing run yielded over 180 million TCR-beta sequences covering 15-18 subjects. The RNeasy kit was used for extraction of total RNA. TCR-beta VDJ regions were amplified with primers for the TCR constant region and the 5'RACE anchor, using the KAPA Real-time Library Amplification kit. Sample indexes and Illumina adaptors were added in a first PCR, after which library yield was increased in a second PCR. After Ampure bead purification, the TCR product of roughly 650 bp was size-selected on a 2% E-gel SizeSelection system. Before pooling, library quality was assessed on a Bioanalyzer, concentration was determined with Qubit, and library quantification was performed with the Kapa Library Quantification kit. An Illumina HiSeq 2500 was used to sequence the libraries paired-end at 2 x 150 bp. To increase sequence diversity, about 25-31% phiX was spiked into each library pool. From the authors' description of their analysis: Quality-filtered reads were processed with the UMI-based MiGEC pipeline, which removed over 75% of raw TCR sequences during error correction. IMGT germline references were used for alignment of VDJ genes, and clonotypes were defined by a unique CDR3 amino acid sequence together with V-J genes. Clonal expansion, Shannon diversity and CDR3 relatedness were evaluated with VDJtools (CalcPairwiseDistances, ClusterSamples), while phylogenetic trees were built in CLCbio workbench. Clones with at least 8 unique UMIs were defined as expanded, with this threshold being based on coefficient-of-variation modelling across technical triplicates. TCRdb ran its own pipeline on the public reads, namely fastp trimming at Q25 and MiXCR clone calling, and kept in-frame beta chains. Here each entry gathers all rows of one CDR3 protein and keeps the most common genes and DNA. TCRdb, not the original authors, processed these V and J calls. In this sample the table shows 74,000 or so distinct CDR3 sequences, 9.4% of which occur a single time. The ten most abundant clones make up 1.7% of the sample.

This clonotype was sampled from a middle-aged man in good health. Sequencing was performed on PBMCs.

The CDR3 is CASSFNGLGETQYF. The DNA reads TGCGCCAGCAGCTTTAACGGACTGGGGGAGACCCAGTACTTC. Recombination connected TRBV5-1 to TRBJ2-5; the D segment could be TRBD2, given 5 matching bases. The germline V gene gives CDR1 as SGHRS and CDR2 as YFSETQ. V is pared back by 2 bases and J by 5 bases, with 13 bases lying between the germline termini. The CDR3 contains 14 residues, cysteine and phenylalanine counted. The CDR3 DNA has 42 bases and is translated from base 1.